This T cell receptor (beta chain) was retrieved from a study of beta chain features in type 1 diabetes. Study findings and constraints: Patients and controls would share equally any PCR tilt toward shorter templates. Moderate but significant shortening of TCRB CDR3s was recorded in all four CD4+ subsets from Type 1 diabetes patients. Compared to healthy donors, patients appeared to have naive, central memory and Treg TCRB repertoires that were more alike.

Expressed TCRB transcripts got sequenced, as all isolated RNA was reverse transcribed. The protocol was immunoSEQ multiplex PCR, while the TCRdb copy is restricted to in-frame clones and leaves out a portion. This sample has hundreds of thousands of clones, with around 12% found just once. Comment on this clone: The antigen is not known.

The CDR3 has 16 residues. V was pared by 5 bases and J by 8 bases, with 15 bases of the junction left unmatched. Germline CDR1 reads LNHDA; CDR2 reads SQIVND (reference sequence). This clonotype originated in a man younger than 35 in good health. The sequenced sample consisted of naive CD4+ T cells from blood. The chain recombines TRBV19 with TRBJ1-2, with 9 bases matching TRBD1. CDR3 region: CASSPHRDRADNGYTF. The CDR3 DNA sequence: TGTGCCAGTAGTCCACACCGGGACAGGGCAGACAACGGCTACACCTTC.